This T cell receptor beta chain is drawn from a study of neoadjuvant anti-PD-1 for oral cavity cancer. In the study overall: Around day 43, patients without progression received a fourth nivolumab dose before surgery.

Worth noting for this clone: The target antigen is unknown.

Only in-frame clones appear in the TCRdb table, and some are missing; sequencing was by immunoSEQ multiplex PCR. The sample yields approximately 12,000 clones, around 75% seen once. Study outcomes and limitations: With three patients per group, TCR findings need larger cohorts.

Time point given: after neoadjuvant nivolumab, at surgical resection. These newly diagnosed stage II-IVA oral cavity squamous cell carcinoma patients had no prior systemic or radiation treatment. PBMCs were not maintained or expanded in culture before analysis. The V gene lost 1 base and the J gene lost 0 bases, with 7 bases spanning the gap. This CDR3 has 15 residues. CDR1 is SGHTA and CDR2 is FQGNSA in the germline V gene. This sample comprised PBMCs, obtained after nivolumab (anti-PD-1) treatment. The chain couples TRBV7-2 to TRBJ2-1; D gene uncertain. The sequence derives from a person between 35 and 79 years old with oral cavity squamous cell carcinoma. The DNA of the CDR3 is TGTGCCAGCAGCTTAGAGCGTTACTCCTACAATGAGCAGTTCTTC. Translation gives CASSLERYSYNEQFF. Filled out from reference TRBV7-2 and TRBJ2-1, the complete variable domain reads GAGVSQSPSNKVTEKGKDVELRCDPISGHTALYWYRQSLGQGLEFLIYFQGNSAPDKSGLPSDRFSAERTGGSVSTLTIQRTQQEDSAVYLCASSLERYSYNEQFFGPGTRLTVL.